This T cell receptor beta chain was sequenced during a study of type 1 and type 2 diabetes patients. Amplification started from genomic DNA. A primer set of 30 forward and 13 reverse primers amplified the CDR3. TCRdb re-called the multiplex PCR reads through MiXCR, storing one row per CDR3 protein. Here the sample spans more than 250,000 distinct CDR3 sequences, roughly 44% being singletons. This clonotype was seen only a few times. Germline V gene data show CDR1 as MNHEY and CDR2 as SMNVEV (reference sequence). CDR3 length equals 13 residues. V dropped 6 bases and J dropped 4 bases, with 7 bases sitting between them.

This sequence originates from a man in his late teens or twenties with type 2 diabetes. The sequenced material came from peripheral blood mononuclear cells (PBMCs). This chain links TRBV27 with TRBJ1-6; a possible D gene is TRBD1 (5 bases). CDR3 residues: CASRRQYNSPLHF. The CDR3 DNA follows: TGTGCCAGCAGGCGACAGTATAATTCACCCCTCCACTTT.